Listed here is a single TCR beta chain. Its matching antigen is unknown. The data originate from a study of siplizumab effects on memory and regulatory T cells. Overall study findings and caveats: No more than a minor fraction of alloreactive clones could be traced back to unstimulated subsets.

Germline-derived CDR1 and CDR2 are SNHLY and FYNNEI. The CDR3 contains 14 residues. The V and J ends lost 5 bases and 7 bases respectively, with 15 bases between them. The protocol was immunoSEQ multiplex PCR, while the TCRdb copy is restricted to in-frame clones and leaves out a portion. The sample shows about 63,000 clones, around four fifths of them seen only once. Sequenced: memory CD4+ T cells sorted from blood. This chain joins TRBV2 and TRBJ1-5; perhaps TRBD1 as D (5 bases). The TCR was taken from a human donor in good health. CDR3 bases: TGTGCCAGCAGTACCGGGGGACCGTGGCAGCCCCAGCATTTT. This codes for CASSTGGPWQPQHF.